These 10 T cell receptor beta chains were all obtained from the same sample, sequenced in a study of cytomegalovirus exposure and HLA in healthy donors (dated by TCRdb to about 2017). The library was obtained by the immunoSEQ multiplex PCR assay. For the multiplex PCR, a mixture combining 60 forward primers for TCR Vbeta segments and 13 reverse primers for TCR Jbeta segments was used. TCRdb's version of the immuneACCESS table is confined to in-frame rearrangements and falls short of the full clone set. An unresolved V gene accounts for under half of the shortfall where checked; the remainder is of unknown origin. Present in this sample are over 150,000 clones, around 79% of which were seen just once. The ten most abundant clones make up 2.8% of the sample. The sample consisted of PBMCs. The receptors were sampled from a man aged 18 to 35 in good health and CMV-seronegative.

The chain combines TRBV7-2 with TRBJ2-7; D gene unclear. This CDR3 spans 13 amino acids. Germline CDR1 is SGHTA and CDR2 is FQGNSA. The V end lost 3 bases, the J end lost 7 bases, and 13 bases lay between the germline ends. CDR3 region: CASSFRPFGEQYV. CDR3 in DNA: TGTGCCAGCAGCTTTAGGCCTTTCGGAGAGCAGTACGTC.

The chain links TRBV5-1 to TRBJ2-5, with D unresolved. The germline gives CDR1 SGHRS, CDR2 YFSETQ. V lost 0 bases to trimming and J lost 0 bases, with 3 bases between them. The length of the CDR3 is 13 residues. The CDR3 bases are TGCGCCAGCAGCTTGGACTACCAAGAGACCCAGTACTTC. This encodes CASSLDYQETQYF.

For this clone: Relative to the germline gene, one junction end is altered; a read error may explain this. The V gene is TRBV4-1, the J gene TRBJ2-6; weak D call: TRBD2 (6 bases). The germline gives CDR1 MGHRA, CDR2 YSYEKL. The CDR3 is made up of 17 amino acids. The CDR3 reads CASSQALGGSGANGLTF. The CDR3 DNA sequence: TGCGCCAGCAGCCAAGCCTTGGGGGGATCTGGGGCCAACGGCCTGACTTTC.

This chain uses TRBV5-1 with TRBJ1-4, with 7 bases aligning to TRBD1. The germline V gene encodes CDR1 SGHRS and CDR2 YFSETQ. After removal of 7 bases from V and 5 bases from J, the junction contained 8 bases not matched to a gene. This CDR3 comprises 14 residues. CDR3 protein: CASRAGQENEKLFF. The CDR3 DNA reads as TGCGCCAGCCGCGCCGGACAGGAGAATGAAAAACTGTTTTTT.

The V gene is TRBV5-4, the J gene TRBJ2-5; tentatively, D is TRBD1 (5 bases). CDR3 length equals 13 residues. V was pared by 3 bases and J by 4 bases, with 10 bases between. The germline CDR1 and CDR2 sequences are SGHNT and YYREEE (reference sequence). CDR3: CASSSSGIETQYF. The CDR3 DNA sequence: TGTGCCAGCAGCTCCTCAGGGATAGAGACCCAGTACTTC.

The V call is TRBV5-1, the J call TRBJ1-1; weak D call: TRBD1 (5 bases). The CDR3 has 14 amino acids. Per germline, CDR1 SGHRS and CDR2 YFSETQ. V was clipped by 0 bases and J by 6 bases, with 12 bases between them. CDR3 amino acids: CASSLEVIGAEAFF. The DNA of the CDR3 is TGCGCCAGCAGCTTGGAGGTAATAGGGGCTGAAGCTTTCTTT.

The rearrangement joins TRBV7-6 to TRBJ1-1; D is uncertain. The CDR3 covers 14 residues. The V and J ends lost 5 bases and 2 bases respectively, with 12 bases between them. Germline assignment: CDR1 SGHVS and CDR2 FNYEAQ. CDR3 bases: TGTGCCAGCAGCCCAAGGACTCAAAACACTGAAGCTTTCTTT. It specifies CASSPRTQNTEAFF.

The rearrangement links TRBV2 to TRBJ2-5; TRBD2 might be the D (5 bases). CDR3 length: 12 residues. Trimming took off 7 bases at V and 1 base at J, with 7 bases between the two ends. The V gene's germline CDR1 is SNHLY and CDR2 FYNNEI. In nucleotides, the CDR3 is TGTGCCAGCACGAGGGCCCAAGAGACCCAGTACTTC. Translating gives CASTRAQETQYF. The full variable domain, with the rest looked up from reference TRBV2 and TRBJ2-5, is EPEVTQTPSHQVTQMGQEVILRCVPISNHLYFYWYRQILGQKVEFLVSFYNNEISEKSEIFDDQFSVERPDGSNFTLKIRSTKLEDSAMYFCASTRAQETQYFGPGTRLLVL.

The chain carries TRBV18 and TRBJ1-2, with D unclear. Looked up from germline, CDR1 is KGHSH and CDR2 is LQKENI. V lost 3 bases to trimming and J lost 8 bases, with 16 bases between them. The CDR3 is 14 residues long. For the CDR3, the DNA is TGTGCCAGCTCACCCGCGGGATCCGAAATAGGCTACACCTTC. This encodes CASSPAGSEIGYTF.

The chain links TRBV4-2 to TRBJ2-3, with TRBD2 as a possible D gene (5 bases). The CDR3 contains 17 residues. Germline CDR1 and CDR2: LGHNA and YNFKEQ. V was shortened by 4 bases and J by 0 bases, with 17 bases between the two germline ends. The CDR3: CASSLSGGSPSTDTQYF. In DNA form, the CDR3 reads TGTGCCAGCAGCCTCAGCGGCGGATCCCCTAGCACAGATACGCAGTATTTT.